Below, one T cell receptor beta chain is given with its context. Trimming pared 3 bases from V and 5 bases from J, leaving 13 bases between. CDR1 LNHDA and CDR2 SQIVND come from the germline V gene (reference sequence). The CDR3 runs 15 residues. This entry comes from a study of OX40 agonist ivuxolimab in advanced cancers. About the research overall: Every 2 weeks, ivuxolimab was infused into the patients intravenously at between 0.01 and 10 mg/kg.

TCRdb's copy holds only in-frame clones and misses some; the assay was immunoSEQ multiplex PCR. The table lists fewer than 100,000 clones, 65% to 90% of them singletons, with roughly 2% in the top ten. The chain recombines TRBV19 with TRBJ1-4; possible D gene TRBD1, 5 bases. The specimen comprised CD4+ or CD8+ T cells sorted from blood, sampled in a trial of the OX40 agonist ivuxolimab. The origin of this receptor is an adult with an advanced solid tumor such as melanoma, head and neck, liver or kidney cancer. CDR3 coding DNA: TGTGCCAGTAGTATCCCAGGGAGAGGGAATGAAAAACTGTTTTTT. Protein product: CASSIPGRGNEKLFF.